The 21 T cell receptor beta chains given below trace back to one sample, sequenced in a study of Graves' ophthalmopathy and Graves' hyperthyroidism. The sequenced template was RNA, covering the TCR beta CDR3 region. In the first round, RT-PCR was carried out with HTBI primers, and a multiplex PCR formed the second round. TCRdb reprocessed the multiplex PCR reads via MiXCR and lists one record per CDR3 protein. The sample carries 650,000 to 900,000 distinct CDR3 sequences, roughly two fifths recorded once. The sequenced sample was peripheral blood. The source is an adult man with Graves' ophthalmopathy.

V usage is TRBV2 and J usage is TRBJ1-2; 9 bases map to TRBD1. The junction had 9 bases not matched to a gene; V was cut back by 6 bases and J by 13 bases. The CDR3 extends over 12 amino acids. In germline, CDR1 is SNHLY, CDR2 FYNNEI. CDR3 amino acids: CASSEVQGARTF. For the CDR3, the DNA is TGTGCCAGCAGCGAGGTACAGGGGGCACGCACCTTC.

The chain is built from TRBV7-2 and TRBJ2-7; 7 positions match TRBD1. Germline trimming cut 5 bases from V and 7 bases from J; bases unmatched to any gene: 11. This CDR3 region has 14 residues. The germline gives CDR1 SGHTA, CDR2 FQGNSA. The CDR3 coding sequence is TGTGCCAGCAGCCTCGACAGGGATACGTGGGAGCAGTACTTC. Translation gives CASSLDRDTWEQYF.

The genes are TRBV20-1 and TRBJ1-5; weak D call: TRBD1 (6 bases). This CDR3 has 18 residues. Per the germline V gene, CDR1 is DFQATT and CDR2 is SNEGSKA (reference sequence). V was cut by 0 bases and J by 0 bases, with 18 bases left in between. For the CDR3, the DNA is TGCAGTGCTAGAGATGATGCGGGGACAAGATATAGCAATCAGCCCCAGCATTTT. Protein sequence: CSARDDAGTRYSNQPQHF.

This clonotype was counted at least ten times. The genes are TRBV2 and TRBJ2-5; 13 bases agree with TRBD2. The CDR3 has 14 amino acids. The germline CDR1 and CDR2 sequences are SNHLY and FYNNEI. Germline trimming cut 9 bases from V and 5 bases from J; bases unmatched to any gene: 6. CDR3 nucleotide sequence: TGTGCCAGTTATACGGGACTAGCGGGGGAGACCCAGTACTTC. Translating it yields CASYTGLAGETQYF.

The J gene is TRBJ2-3, the V gene TRBV20-1; 7 positions agree with TRBD2. CDR1 and CDR2 (germline): DFQATT, SNEGSKA (reference sequence). Trimming at V came to 8 bases and at J to 1 base, leaving 9 bases not matched to a gene. CDR3 size: 14 residues. CDR3 sequence reads: CSTTETSGTDTQYF. CDR3 nucleotides: TGCAGTACAACAGAAACTAGCGGCACAGATACGCAGTATTTT.

J is TRBJ1-2 and V is TRBV4-3; D remains unclear. V shed 1 base and J shed 6 bases, with 18 bases lying between them. Germline V CDR1 and CDR2: LGHNA, YSLEER. This CDR3 region has 16 residues. The CDR3 DNA sequence: TGCGCCAGCAGCCAAGCAGGTATCACCGATTCGGATGGCTACACCTTC. This gives the protein CASSQAGITDSDGYTF.

V usage is TRBV4-1 and J usage is TRBJ2-7; the D call may be TRBD1 or TRBD2 (7 bases each). The CDR3 has 17 amino acids. CDR1 MGHRA and CDR2 YSYEKL come from the germline V gene. V was pared by 3 bases and J by 5 bases, with 23 bases between. The CDR3: CASSHAPGRGLGHEQYF. The DNA of the CDR3 is TGCGCCAGCAGCCATGCCCCGGGGAGGGGGCTTGGTCACGAGCAGTACTTC.

The V and J genes are TRBV28 and TRBJ1-5, with a possible D match to TRBD1 (6 bases). CDR1 and CDR2 (germline): MDHEN, SYDVKM. This CDR3 is 15 amino acids long. V was pared by 5 bases and J by 0 bases, with 11 bases between. The CDR3, as DNA: TGTGCCAGCAGTCAAACAGGGTCTAGCAATCAGCCCCAGCATTTT. This translates into CASSQTGSSNQPQHF.

This clonotype has only one observation. This chain uses TRBV25-1 with TRBJ2-2; no clear D. V lost 11 bases and J lost 2, with 9 bases in between. CDR1 is MGHDK, CDR2 SYGVNS, per germline. This CDR3 has 12 residues. The CDR3 DNA is TGTGCCGCCTCCCGTAACACCGGGGAGCTGTTTTTT. Protein sequence: CAASRNTGELFF.

This rearrangement joins TRBV7-2 to TRBJ1-2; perhaps TRBD1 as D (5 bases). Germline-derived CDR1 and CDR2 are SGHTA and FQGNSA. Trimming left V 3 bases short and J 4 bases short, with 15 bases between. This CDR3 has 15 amino acids. CDR3 residues: CASSFPGGGSYGYTF. DNA for the CDR3: TGTGCCAGCAGCTTCCCGGGGGGGGGAAGCTATGGCTACACCTTC.

The chain uses TRBV6-5 and TRBJ1-5; D may be TRBD1 (6 bases). The CDR3 is made up of 13 amino acids. Germline CDR1 is MNHEY and CDR2 is SVGAGI. Trimming stripped 2 bases from V and 7 bases from J, with 9 bases between. The CDR3 DNA reads TGTGCCAGCAGTTACGGACAGCAACAGCCCCAGCATTTT. Protein: CASSYGQQQPQHF.

V usage is TRBV7-2 and J usage is TRBJ2-6; D gene unclear. The CDR3 extends over 10 amino acids. Germline V gene data show CDR1 as SGHTA and CDR2 as FQGNSA. Trimming removed 0 bases at V and 16 bases at J, with 4 bases between. The chain's CDR3 is CASSLAVLTF. For the CDR3, the DNA is TGTGCCAGCAGCTTAGCCGTTCTGACTTTC.

On this clonotype itself: A read error may produce the germline difference seen at one junction end. The chain couples TRBV7-9 to TRBJ2-2, with 9 bases identical to TRBD2. This CDR3 region has 14 residues. Germline V gene data show CDR1 as SEHNR and CDR2 as FQNEAQ (reference sequence). Here the CDR3 reads CASRSGRNTGEPFF. The CDR3 DNA follows: TGTGCCAGCAGGAGCGGGAGGAACACCGGGGAGCCGTTTTTT.

This clonotype was counted at least ten times. The chain couples TRBV15 to TRBJ1-1; 7 nucleotides agree with TRBD1. The V and J ends lost 2 bases and 5 bases, in that order; junction bases with no gene match: 5. The germline V gene encodes CDR1 LNHNV and CDR2 YYDKDF (reference sequence). CDR3 length: 14 residues. The DNA of the CDR3 is TGTGCCACCAGCAGACAGGGACAGCGGACTGAAGCTTTCTTT. Protein: CATSRQGQRTEAFF.

This clonotype was seen a handful of times. The chain carries TRBV19 and TRBJ1-2; no clear D gene. The CDR3 extends over 13 amino acids. Deletions cut 7 bases from V and 1 base from J, with 10 bases between. Germline V CDR1 and CDR2: LNHDA, SQIVND (reference sequence). The CDR3 bases are TGTGCCAGTAATAAGGCATTTAACTATGGCTACACCTTC. This sequence encodes CASNKAFNYGYTF.

V is TRBV4-1 and J is TRBJ2-7, with D possibly being TRBD2 (5 bases). The V gene's germline CDR1 is MGHRA and CDR2 YSYEKL. Trimming stripped 0 bases from V and 9 bases from J, with 18 bases between. CDR3 size: 15 residues. The DNA of the CDR3 is TGCGCCAGCAGCCAAGAAATTCGCCCCGTTAGCGTGCAGTACTTC. It translates to CASSQEIRPVSVQYF.

On this clonotype itself: A read error may produce the germline difference seen at one junction end. The rearrangement links TRBV29-1 to TRBJ1-2; the match to TRBD1 covers 10 bases. Germline assignment: CDR1 SQVTM and CDR2 ANQGSEA. The CDR3 runs 13 residues. As DNA, the CDR3 is TGTGCCTGGAGTGTAGGGACAGGGGTTGGCTACACCTTC. Protein product: CAWSVGTGVGYTF.

In this sample, this clonotype turned up many times. The rearrangement links TRBV2 to TRBJ1-2, with D unclear. The CDR3 has 13 residues. Germline V gives CDR1 SNHLY, CDR2 FYNNEI. V lost 7 bases and J lost 0, with 9 bases in between. The CDR3 DNA reads TGTGCCAGCAACTGGTACGCTAACTATGGCTACACCTTC. The encoded protein is CASNWYANYGYTF.

This chain uses TRBV10-3 with TRBJ2-5, with D tentatively TRBD2 (7 bases). Between the trimmed V and J ends, which lost 6 bases and 1 base, there was a span of 15 bases. The CDR3 runs 15 residues. Germline CDR1 is ENHRY and CDR2 is SYGVKD. Written as DNA, the CDR3 is TGTGCCATCAGCGAAGCGGGACAAATCCAAGAGACCCAGTACTTC. Its translation: CAISEAGQIQETQYF.

In regard to this clonotype: Likely a read error: the CDR3 ends without its conserved phenylalanine or tryptophan. J is TRBJ1-1 and V is TRBV2, with D unresolved. V gave up 7 bases and J gave up 2 bases, with 11 bases separating them. The germline CDR1 and CDR2 sequences are SNHLY and FYNNEI. The CDR3 contains 13 residues. DNA of the CDR3: TGTGCCAGCACTGCTGACGGAAACACTGAAGCTTTCCTT. Translation: CASTADGNTEAFL.

A few counts support this clonotype. V is TRBV27 and J is TRBJ2-5; D is undetermined. V dropped 6 bases and J dropped 7 bases, with 9 bases sitting between them. This CDR3 is built from 11 residues. The V gene's germline CDR1 is MNHEY and CDR2 SMNVEV (reference sequence). This CDR3 reads CASRGPGTQYF. As DNA, the CDR3 is TGTGCCAGCAGGGGCCCTGGGACCCAGTACTTC.